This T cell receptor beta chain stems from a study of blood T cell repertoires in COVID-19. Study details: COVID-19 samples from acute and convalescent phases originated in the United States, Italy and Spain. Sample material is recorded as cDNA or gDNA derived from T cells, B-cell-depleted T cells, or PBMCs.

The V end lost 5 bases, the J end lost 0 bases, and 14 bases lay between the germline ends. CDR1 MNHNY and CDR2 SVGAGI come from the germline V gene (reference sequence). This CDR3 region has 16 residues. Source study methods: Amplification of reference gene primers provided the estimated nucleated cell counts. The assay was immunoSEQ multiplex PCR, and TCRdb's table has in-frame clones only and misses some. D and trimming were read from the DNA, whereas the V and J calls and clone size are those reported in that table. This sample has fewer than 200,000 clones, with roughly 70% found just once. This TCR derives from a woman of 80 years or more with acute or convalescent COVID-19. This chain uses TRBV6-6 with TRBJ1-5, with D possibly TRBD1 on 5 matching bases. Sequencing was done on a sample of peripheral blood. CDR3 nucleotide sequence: TGTGCCAGCAGTACCCTTACCGGGGGTAGCAATCAGCCCCAGCATTTT. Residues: CASSTLTGGSNQPQHF.